The 10 T cell receptor beta chains presented below share a single source sample, sequenced in a study of brain metastases from non-small cell lung cancer. TCRdb keeps only in-frame clones here, not all; method: immunoSEQ multiplex PCR. The sample has approximately 600 clones, about 89% seen once. Sequencing used tumor-adjacent normal tissue. These receptors came from a donor aged 40 or older with non-small cell lung cancer.

The chain uses TRBV10-2 and TRBJ1-2; no reliable D call. V was clipped by 8 bases and J by 0 bases, with 13 bases between them. The germline V gene encodes CDR1 WSHSY and CDR2 SAAADI. The CDR3 consists of 14 residues. The CDR3 region has the DNA TGCGCCAGCGGAGGCAGGTATACTAACTATGGCTACACCTTC. Encoded protein: CASGGRYTNYGYTF.

The genes are TRBV12-3 or TRBV12-4 and TRBJ1-6; TRBD1 might be the D (5 bases). V dropped 6 bases and J dropped 5 bases, with 5 bases sitting between them. The CDR3 has 12 amino acids. CDR3 sequence: CASSRDNSPLHF. CDR3 DNA: TGTGCCAGCAGCAGGGATAATTCACCCCTCCACTTT.

The chain couples TRBV19 to TRBJ1-2; TRBD1 agrees at 9 bases. Trimming at V came to 7 bases and at J to 7 bases, leaving 7 bases not matched to a gene. This CDR3 comprises 13 residues. Germline values: CDR1 LNHDA, CDR2 SQIVND (reference sequence). The CDR3 region has the DNA TGTGCCAGTACCTACGGGACAGGGTTTGGCTACACCTTC. This sequence encodes CASTYGTGFGYTF.

The rearrangement joins TRBV12-3 or TRBV12-4 to TRBJ1-5, with no clear D. This CDR3 spans 13 amino acids. V shed 10 bases and J shed 7 bases, with 17 bases lying between them. As DNA, the CDR3 is TGTGCCACCTCGTCCAATAGTGGACAGCCCCAGCATTTT. This translates into CATSSNSGQPQHF.

Note on this clone: Mismatch with germline at one junction end may stem from a read error. The rearrangement joins TRBV7-3 to TRBJ2-7, with a possible D match to TRBD1 (5 bases). Germline V gene data show CDR1 as SGHTA and CDR2 as FQGTGA. The length of the CDR3 is 13 residues. The CDR3 loop is CANSTHSKGKQYF. In nucleotides, the CDR3 is TGTGCCAACAGCACCCACTCGAAGGGGAAGCAGTACTTC.

The gene calls are TRBV3-1 (or the pseudogene TRBV3-2) and TRBJ2-5; 7 bases fit TRBD1. Trimming at V came to 0 bases and at J to 5 bases, leaving 9 bases not matched to a gene. This CDR3 spans 16 amino acids. CDR1 and CDR2 (germline): LGHDT, YNNKEL (reference sequence). In DNA, the CDR3 is TGTGCCAGCAGCCAAGACCCAGGGGGAATCGGGGAGACCCAGTACTTC. It specifies CASSQDPGGIGETQYF.

A word on this clone: At one boundary the junction diverges from the germline segment, which might be a read error. This rearrangement joins TRBV11-3 to TRBJ2-7; D gene unclear. CDR3 length: 14 residues. The germline V gene has CDR1 SGHNT and CDR2 YENEEA. CDR3 DNA: TGTGCCAGCAACTTAAGCCCGGTGGCATACGAGCAGTACTTC. It encodes CASNLSPVAYEQYF.

The chain employs TRBV7-3 and TRBJ2-1; tentatively, D is TRBD1 or TRBD2 (6 bases each). Germline CDR1 and CDR2: SGHTA and FQGTGA. This CDR3 contains 18 residues. V was pared by 5 bases and J by 0 bases, with 20 bases between. Written as DNA, the CDR3 is TGTGCCAGCAGCCCTAGGGGGGTCGTGGGCGGCTCCTACAATGAGCAGTTCTTC. It is translated as CASSPRGVVGGSYNEQFF.

In its sample, this clone was seen a few times. The chain joins TRBV27 to TRBJ1-1, with 7 bases matching TRBD1. The trim removed 4 bases at V and 5 bases at J, leaving 4 bases unmatched. CDR3 length: 13 residues. Germline assignment: CDR1 MNHEY and CDR2 SMNVEV (reference sequence). The CDR3 nucleotides are TGTGCCAGCAGTTACGCAGGGGGTACTGAAGCTTTCTTT. Its translation is CASSYAGGTEAFF.

The V gene is TRBV6-2 or TRBV6-3, the J gene TRBJ2-7, with D uncertain. Germline V CDR1 and CDR2: MNHEY, SVGEGT. CDR3 size: 15 residues. V gave up 2 bases and J gave up 4 bases, with 15 bases separating them. CDR3 in DNA: TGTGCCAGCAGTTACGATCCCCCAGGTCAATACGAGCAGTACGTC. Translation gives CASSYDPPGQYEQYV.